The 22 T cell receptor beta chains given below trace back to one sample, sequenced in a study of regulatory T cells in long-lasting Graves disease. The time point is: newly diagnosed GD, antithyroid drugs for less than 3 months. Scientists built the TCR library using RNA that was extracted from PBMCs. Assembly of TCR beta libraries relied on iRepertoire HTBI primers together with Arm-PCR of CDR3 regions. In TCRdb, the multiplex PCR reads were re-called with MiXCR into one record per CDR3 protein. Of some 500,000 distinct CDR3 sequences listed, about 16% are singletons. These data were also filed under a second study, of T cells in Graves' hyperthyroidism and ophthalmopathy.

The sequencing used peripheral blood mononuclear cells (PBMCs), collected at new diagnosis, from a patient treated with antithyroid drugs. The receptors here all came from a woman aged 40 to 65 with Graves disease.

The chain joins TRBV12-3 or TRBV12-4 to TRBJ2-1; 11 bases are shared with TRBD2. The V gene end was trimmed by 6 bases and the J gene end by 0 bases; junction bases not matched to a gene: 19. The CDR3 has 21 amino acids. Written as DNA, the CDR3 is TGTGCCAGCAGAGGAGGGGGGCGGAGACTAGCGGGGATTAGCTCCTACAATGAGCAGTTCTTC. This encodes CASRGGGRRLAGISSYNEQFF.

This clonotype was seen repeatedly, ten times or more. This chain uses TRBV12-5 with TRBJ1-1; D ambiguous. CDR1 is LGHNT, CDR2 FRNRAP, per germline. The CDR3 totals 13 residues. The ends were cut back, 6 bases at V and 1 base at J, with 9 bases in the middle. CDR3 sequence: CASGLTWNTEAFF. The CDR3, as DNA: TGTGCTAGTGGCCTTACCTGGAACACTGAAGCTTTCTTT.

Ten or more counts support this clonotype. The rearrangement uses TRBV20-1 and TRBJ2-3; 14 bases align to TRBD2. The germline gives CDR1 DFQATT, CDR2 SNEGSKA (reference sequence). The J segment lost 4 bases and the V segment lost 5 bases, leaving 2 bases of the junction unmatched. This CDR3 has 14 amino acids. The CDR3 spells CSALTSGGADTQYF. The CDR3 DNA follows: TGCAGTGCTCTGACTAGCGGGGGGGCAGATACGCAGTATTTT.

The CDR3 DNA reads TGTGCCAGCATAAGAGCGGGGGGGCTAAGTTTGACAGATACGCAGTATTTT. Its protein product is CASIRAGGLSLTDTQYF. The rearrangement joins TRBV2 to TRBJ2-3, with 10 bases aligning to TRBD2. The CDR3 covers 17 residues. Per germline, CDR1 SNHLY and CDR2 FYNNEI. V shed 7 bases and J 3 bases; nucleotides not matched to a gene: 13.

The rearrangement uses TRBV2 and TRBJ1-5; D possibly corresponds to TRBD1 (6 bases). V lost 2 bases to trimming and J lost 7 bases, with 15 bases between them. CDR1 and CDR2 (germline): SNHLY, FYNNEI. CDR3 size: 15 residues. The CDR3 DNA reads TGTGCCAGCAGTGAACCCGTCACAGGGACCCAGCCCCAGCATTTT. Its translation is CASSEPVTGTQPQHF. The full variable domain, with the rest looked up from reference TRBV2 and TRBJ1-5, is EPEVTQTPSHQVTQMGQEVILRCVPISNHLYFYWYRQILGQKVEFLVSFYNNEISEKSEIFDDQFSVERPDGSNFTLKIRSTKLEDSAMYFCASSEPVTGTQPQHFGDGTRLSIL.

This clonotype was recorded many times. V usage is TRBV12-3 or TRBV12-4 and J usage is TRBJ1-5; D not resolved. V lost 2 bases and J lost 2, with 7 bases in between. The CDR3 spans 14 residues. The CDR3 protein is CASSLSGGNQPQHF. DNA for the CDR3: TGTGCCAGCAGTTTATCTGGCGGCAATCAGCCCCAGCATTTT.

This clonotype was observed many times. The genes are TRBV30 and TRBJ2-1; the D call may be TRBD1 or TRBD2 (5 bases each). Germline V gives CDR1 GTSNPN, CDR2 SVGIG (reference sequence). Trimming left V 4 bases short and J 4 bases short, with 11 bases between. This CDR3 region has 13 residues. CDR3 sequence: CAWTGAGYNEQFF. Written as DNA, the CDR3 is TGTGCCTGGACCGGGGCAGGATACAATGAGCAGTTCTTC.

This clonotype occurred a few times. The genes are TRBV6-1 and TRBJ2-1; 11 nucleotides line up with TRBD2. The CDR3 consists of 13 residues. CDR1 MNHNS and CDR2 SASEGT come from the germline V gene. V gave up 9 bases and J gave up 9 bases; unmatched junction bases: 7. CDR3 protein: CASGYSGGGEQFF. CDR3 bases: TGTGCCAGTGGGTATAGCGGGGGGGGTGAGCAGTTCTTC.

This chain uses TRBV9 with TRBJ1-1, with D possibly being TRBD1 (5 bases). This CDR3 comprises 13 residues. Trimming took 0 bases from V and 9 from J, leaving 12 bases between them. Germline-derived CDR1 and CDR2 are SGDLS and YYNGEE. The CDR3 DNA reads as TGTGCCAGCAGCGTAGATGCGCGGGGCAAAGCTTTCTTT. Its protein product is CASSVDARGKAFF.

This clonotype was detected ten times or more. The chain links TRBV3-1 to TRBJ2-7; 8 bases match TRBD2. Germline CDR1 is LGHDT and CDR2 is YNNKEL (reference sequence). The CDR3 contains 15 residues. The trim removed 4 bases at V and 0 bases at J, leaving 5 bases unmatched. Written as DNA, the CDR3 is TGTGCCAGCAGCCCCCGGGAGGGGAGCTCCTACGAGCAGTACTTC. Translating gives CASSPREGSSYEQYF.

The J gene is TRBJ2-3, the V gene TRBV6-1, with 12 bases aligning to TRBD2. Trimming cost V 6 bases and J 6 bases; bases outside gene matches: 10. This CDR3 region has 16 residues. Germline V gene sequence: CDR1 MNHNS, CDR2 SASEGT. CDR3 sequence: CASSPHSSGGADTQYF. CDR3 nucleotides: TGTGCCAGCAGCCCCCACTCTAGCGGGGGGGCGGATACGCAGTATTTT.

At least ten counts were recorded for this clonotype. The chain employs TRBV2 and TRBJ1-1; D is unresolved. Per germline, CDR1 SNHLY and CDR2 FYNNEI. Trimming removed 0 bases at V and 6 bases at J, with 14 bases between. The CDR3 covers 15 residues. The CDR3 DNA reads TGTGCCAGCAGTGAAGCTTCTAGTTACGGGCCTGAAGCTTTCTTT. This codes for CASSEASSYGPEAFF.

As concerns this clonotype: One base away lies a much larger clone, so this may be a sequencing read error. The chain uses TRBV7-9 and TRBJ1-3; the D gene is possibly TRBD1 (6 bases). CDR3 length equals 18 residues. The V gene's germline CDR1 is SEHNR and CDR2 FQNEAQ (reference sequence). V was trimmed by 4 bases and J by 0 bases, leaving 19 bases between them. CDR3 protein: CASSSPIRQALSGNTIYF. DNA of the CDR3: TGTGCCAGCAGCTCCCCTATCCGACAGGCGCTCTCTGGAAACACCATATATTTT.

This clonotype appeared many times. The chain is built from TRBV7-9 and TRBJ2-7; 7 nucleotides match TRBD1. The CDR3 sequence is 16 residues long. J lost 2 bases, V lost 4 bases, and 11 bases had no gene match. Germline values: CDR1 SEHNR, CDR2 FQNEAQ (reference sequence). The DNA of the CDR3 is TGTGCCAGCAGCTATACCGGGACAGTCAATCCCTACGAGCAGTACTTC. It translates to CASSYTGTVNPYEQYF.

In regard to this clonotype: Possible read error: a much larger clone is one base away. This rearrangement joins TRBV6-2 or TRBV6-3 to TRBJ1-3; weak D call: TRBD1 (5 bases). Germline CDR1 is MNHEY and CDR2 is SVGEGT. There are 14 residues in the CDR3. In DNA, the CDR3 is TGTGCCAGCAAACGGTTAGGGGCAGAAAACGCCATATATTTT. This encodes CASKRLGAENAIYF.

This clonotype showed up just a few times. The chain recombines TRBV9 with TRBJ1-2, with D possibly TRBD1 on 5 matching bases. CDR1 and CDR2 from the germline V gene are SGDLS and YYNGEE. V lost 4 bases and J lost 6, with 19 bases in between. The CDR3 is 15 residues long. The CDR3 nucleotides read TGTGCCAGCAGCCCCTTTGCGGGGGGTTCGGATGGCTACACCTTC. Residues: CASSPFAGGSDGYTF.

The chain combines TRBV15 with TRBJ2-5; D call uncertain. CDR3 size: 14 residues. Trimming removed 0 bases at V and 0 bases at J, with 5 bases between. Germline loops: CDR1 LNHNV, CDR2 YYDKDF (reference sequence). The CDR3 reads CATSRDDYQETQYF. In DNA form, the CDR3 reads TGTGCCACCAGCAGAGATGACTACCAAGAGACCCAGTACTTC.

This clonotype came up many times. The rearrangement joins TRBV28 to TRBJ1-6, with a tentative D call TRBD1 (5 bases). The CDR3 spans 15 residues. The germline V and J ends were trimmed by 2 bases and 6 bases, with 11 bases remaining between them. Germline V gives CDR1 MDHEN, CDR2 SYDVKM. CDR3 nucleotide sequence: TGTGCCAGCAGTTTAGGGGGGAACCGTAATTCACCCCTCCACTTT. It specifies CASSLGGNRNSPLHF.

The table lists this clonotype with a few counts. The CDR3 bases are TGCAGTGCTCTACTTCCGGGGGCCACAGATACGCAGTATTTT. Translation gives CSALLPGATDTQYF. The chain joins TRBV20-1 to TRBJ2-3, with D perhaps given as TRBD1 or TRBD2 (6 bases each). There are 14 residues in the CDR3. Germline CDR1 and CDR2: DFQATT and SNEGSKA (reference sequence). V was cut by 5 bases and J by 2 bases, with 14 bases left in between.

This clonotype was detected many times. The chain combines TRBV2 with TRBJ2-7, with unresolved D. Trimming removed 6 bases from V and 1 base from J, with 7 bases in between. This CDR3 spans 12 amino acids. Germline V gives CDR1 SNHLY, CDR2 FYNNEI. The CDR3 spells CASSKESYEQYF. DNA of the CDR3: TGTGCCAGCAGCAAAGAGTCCTACGAGCAGTACTTC. The whole variable domain, filled in from reference TRBV2 and TRBJ2-7, reads EPEVTQTPSHQVTQMGQEVILRCVPISNHLYFYWYRQILGQKVEFLVSFYNNEISEKSEIFDDQFSVERPDGSNFTLKIRSTKLEDSAMYFCASSKESYEQYFGPGTRLTVT.

This clonotype was counted ten times or more. The chain recombines TRBV6-1 with TRBJ2-5, with TRBD1 identical over 8 bases. V was clipped by 8 bases and J by 4 bases; unmatched bases: 9. Looked up from germline, CDR1 is MNHNS and CDR2 is SASEGT. This CDR3 region has 14 residues. The DNA for the CDR3 is TGTGCCAGCGGTAGACAGGGGTTCGGAGAGACCCAGTACTTC. Its protein is CASGRQGFGETQYF.

Regarding this clonotype: Without the conserved terminal phenylalanine or tryptophan, this CDR3 likely stems from a read error. The V and J genes are TRBV30 and TRBJ2-5; D not certain. Germline CDR1 and CDR2: GTSNPN and SVGIG (reference sequence). Trimming left V 1 base short and J 2 bases short, with 8 bases between. The CDR3 extends over 13 amino acids. DNA of the CDR3: TGTGCCTGGAGTGGTCAGCCTCAAGAGACCCAGTACCTC. Translation gives CAWSGQPQETQYL.